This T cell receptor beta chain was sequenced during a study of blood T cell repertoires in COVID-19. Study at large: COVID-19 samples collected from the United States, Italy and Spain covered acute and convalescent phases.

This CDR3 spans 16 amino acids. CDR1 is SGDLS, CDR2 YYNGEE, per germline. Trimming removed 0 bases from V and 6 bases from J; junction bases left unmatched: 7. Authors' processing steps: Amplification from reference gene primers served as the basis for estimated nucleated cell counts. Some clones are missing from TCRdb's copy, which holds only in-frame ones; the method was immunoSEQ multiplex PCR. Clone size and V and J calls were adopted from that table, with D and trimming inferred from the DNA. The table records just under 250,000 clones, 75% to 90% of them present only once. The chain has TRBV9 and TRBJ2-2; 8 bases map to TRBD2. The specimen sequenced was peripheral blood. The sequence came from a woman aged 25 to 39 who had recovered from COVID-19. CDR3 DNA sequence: TGTGCCAGCAGCGTAGATAGACTAGCGTTCGCCGGGGAGCTGTTTTTT. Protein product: CASSVDRLAFAGELFF.